The present T cell receptor (beta chain) was sequenced within a study of blood T cells in healthy people across ages. This clonotype occurred a few times. Primers used in a second PCR of about 7 to 11 cycles were a sample-barcoded 5' primer and a J-beta primer mix. MiXCR, run by TCRdb on the 5' RACE reads, gives a single entry per CDR3 protein. The sample has fewer than 900,000 distinct CDR3 sequences; approximately 39% are singletons. CDR3 length: 14 residues. Germline loops: CDR1 DFQATT, CDR2 SNEGSKA (reference sequence). V gave up 6 bases and J gave up 2 bases; unmatched junction bases: 6. The source material was blood. The clonotype originates from a woman in her sixties in good health. This chain uses TRBV20-1 with TRBJ2-1; 8 bases fit TRBD1. Written as DNA, the CDR3 is TGCAGTGCGCAAGACAGGGGAACCTACAATGAGCAGTTCTTC. It yields the protein CSAQDRGTYNEQFF.